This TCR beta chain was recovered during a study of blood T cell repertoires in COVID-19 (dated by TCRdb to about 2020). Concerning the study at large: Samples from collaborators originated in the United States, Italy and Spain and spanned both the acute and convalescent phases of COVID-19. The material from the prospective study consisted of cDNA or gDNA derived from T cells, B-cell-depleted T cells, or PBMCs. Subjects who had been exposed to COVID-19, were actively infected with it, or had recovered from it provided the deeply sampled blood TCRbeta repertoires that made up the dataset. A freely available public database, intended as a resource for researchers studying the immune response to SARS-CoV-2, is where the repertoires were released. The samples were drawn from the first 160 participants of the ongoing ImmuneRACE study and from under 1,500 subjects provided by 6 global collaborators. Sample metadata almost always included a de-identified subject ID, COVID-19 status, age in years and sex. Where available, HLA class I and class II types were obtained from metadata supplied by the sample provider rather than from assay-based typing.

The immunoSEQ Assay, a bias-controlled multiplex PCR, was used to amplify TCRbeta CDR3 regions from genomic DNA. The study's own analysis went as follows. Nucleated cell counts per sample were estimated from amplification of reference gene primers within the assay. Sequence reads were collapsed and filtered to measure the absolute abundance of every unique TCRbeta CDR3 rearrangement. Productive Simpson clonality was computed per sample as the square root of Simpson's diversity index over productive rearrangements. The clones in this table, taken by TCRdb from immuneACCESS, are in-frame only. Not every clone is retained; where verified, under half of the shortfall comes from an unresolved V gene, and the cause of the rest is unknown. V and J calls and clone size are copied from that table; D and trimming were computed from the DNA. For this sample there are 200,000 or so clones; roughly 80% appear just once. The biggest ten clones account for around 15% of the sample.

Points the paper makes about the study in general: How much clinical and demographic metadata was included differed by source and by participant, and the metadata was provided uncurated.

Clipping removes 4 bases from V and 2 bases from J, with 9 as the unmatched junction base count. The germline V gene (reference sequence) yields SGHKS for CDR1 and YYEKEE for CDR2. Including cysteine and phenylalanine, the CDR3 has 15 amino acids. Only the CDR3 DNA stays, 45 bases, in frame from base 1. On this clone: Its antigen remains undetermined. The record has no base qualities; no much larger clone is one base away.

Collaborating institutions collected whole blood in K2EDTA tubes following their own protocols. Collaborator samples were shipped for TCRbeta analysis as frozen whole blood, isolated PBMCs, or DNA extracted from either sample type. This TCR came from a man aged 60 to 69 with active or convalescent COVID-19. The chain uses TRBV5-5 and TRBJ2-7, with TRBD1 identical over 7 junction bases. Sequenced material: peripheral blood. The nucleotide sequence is TGTGCCAGCAGCACGAATACCGGGACAGCCTACGAGCAGTACTTC. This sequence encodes CASSTNTGTAYEQYF.